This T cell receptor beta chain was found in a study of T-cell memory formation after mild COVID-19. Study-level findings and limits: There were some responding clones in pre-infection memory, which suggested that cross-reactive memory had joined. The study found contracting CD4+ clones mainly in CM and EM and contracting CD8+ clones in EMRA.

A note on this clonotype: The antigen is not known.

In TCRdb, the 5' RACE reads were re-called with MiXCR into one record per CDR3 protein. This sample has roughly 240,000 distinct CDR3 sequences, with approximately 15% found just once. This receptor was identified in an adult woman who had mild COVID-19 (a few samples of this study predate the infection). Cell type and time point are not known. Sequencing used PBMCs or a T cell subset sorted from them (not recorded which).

CDR3 DNA: TGCGCCAGCAGCCGAGGACTAGCGATCAATGAGCAGTTCTTC. Protein product: CASSRGLAINEQFF. The chain is built from TRBV4-3 and TRBJ2-1; 9 bases line up with TRBD2. After removal of 4 bases from V and 6 bases from J, the junction contained 4 bases not matched to a gene. The CDR3 is 14 amino acids. The V gene's germline CDR1 is LGHNA and CDR2 YSLEER.